A single sample gave rise to the 32 T cell receptor beta chains below, sequenced in a study of blood T cell repertoires in COVID-19. Using immunoSEQ multiplex PCR, the repertoire was profiled, and TCRdb retains in-frame clones only, with some absent. The sample carries a few hundred thousand clones, 80% to 90% recorded once. Source material: peripheral blood. The receptors derive from a woman aged 40-49 years who had recovered from COVID-19.

The chain carries TRBV3-1 (or the pseudogene TRBV3-2) and TRBJ1-5, with 8 nucleotides matching TRBD1. The V and J ends lost 3 bases and 7 bases, in that order; junction bases with no gene match: 5. The germline CDR1 and CDR2 sequences are LGHDT and YNNKEL (reference sequence). The CDR3 covers 14 residues. The CDR3, as DNA: TGTGCCAGCAGCCAGACGACAGGGGTCCAGCCCCAGCATTTT. Residues: CASSQTTGVQPQHF.

The rearrangement links TRBV12-3 or TRBV12-4 to TRBJ1-5, with unresolved D. Trimming removed 3 bases at V and 4 bases at J, with 7 bases between. This CDR3 comprises 13 residues. This CDR3 reads CASSLSVNQPQHF. The CDR3 bases are TGTGCCAGCAGTTTGTCTGTTAATCAGCCCCAGCATTTT.

J is TRBJ2-5 and V is TRBV6-2 or TRBV6-3; 7 positions match TRBD1. The ends lost 2 bases at V and 4 bases at J; junction bases unmatched: 7. CDR1 is MNHEY and CDR2 is SVGEGT in the germline V gene. This CDR3 is built from 15 residues. The CDR3 bases are TGTGCCAGCAGTTACCTGACAGGGTTTCGAGAGACCCAGTACTTC. It codes for CASSYLTGFRETQYF.

The V call is TRBV2, the J call TRBJ2-5; D may be TRBD1 (5 bases). Germline V gene data show CDR1 as SNHLY and CDR2 as FYNNEI. Trimming took 1 base from V and 1 from J, leaving 10 bases between them. The CDR3 sequence is 15 residues long. DNA for the CDR3: TGTGCCAGCAGTGAAGACAGGATTGGCCAAGAGACCCAGTACTTC. Translating it yields CASSEDRIGQETQYF.

In this sample, this clone turned up a few times. The V gene is TRBV5-1, the J gene TRBJ2-7, with D unclear. The V gene's germline CDR1 is SGHRS and CDR2 YFSETQ. The V end was cut by 4 bases, the J end by 1 base, with 6 bases between. This CDR3 is 12 amino acids long. CDR3 sequence (DNA): TGCGCCAGCAGCGCGCAATCCTACGAGCAGTACTTC. It codes for CASSAQSYEQYF. Filled out from reference TRBV5-1 and TRBJ2-7, the complete variable domain reads KAGVTQTPRYLIKTRGQQVTLSCSPISGHRSVSWYQQTPGQGLQFLFEYFSETQRNKGNFPGRFSGRQFSNSRSEMNVSTLELGDSALYLCASSAQSYEQYFGPGTRLTVT.

J is TRBJ2-7 and V is TRBV12-3 or TRBV12-4; no firm D call. CDR3 length: 11 amino acids. Trimming took 4 bases from V and 4 from J, leaving 5 bases between them. CDR3 sequence (DNA): TGTGCCAGCAGTTCCTTTTACGAGCAGTACTTC. Protein sequence: CASSSFYEQYF.

In DNA, the CDR3 is TGTGCCAGCAGCCCGGGGAGTCATGAAGCTTTCTTT. It yields the protein CASSPGSHEAFF. The chain combines TRBV7-2 with TRBJ1-1; D gene uncertain. Trimming cost V 5 bases and J 7 bases, with 11 bases left between them. This CDR3 is built from 12 residues. Germline V CDR1 and CDR2: SGHTA, FQGNSA.

The chain has TRBV18 and TRBJ1-1, with 8 bases fitting TRBD1. Germline assignment: CDR1 KGHSH and CDR2 LQKENI. The length of the CDR3 is 16 residues. V lost 3 bases to trimming and J lost 4 bases; unmatched junction nucleotides: 10. The CDR3, as DNA: TGTGCCAGCTCACCGGGGCAGGGGGCGGGAGTCACTGAAGCTTTCTTT. Translating gives CASSPGQGAGVTEAFF.

V and J are TRBV10-3 and TRBJ1-1; D might be TRBD1 (6 bases). Germline V gene lookup returns CDR1 ENHRY and CDR2 SYGVKD. Deletions cut 3 bases from V and 0 bases from J, with 11 bases between. The CDR3 has 15 amino acids. CDR3 loop: CAISDQGRLNTEAFF. CDR3 bases: TGTGCCATCAGTGATCAGGGGCGGTTGAACACTGAAGCTTTCTTT.

The rearrangement joins TRBV14 to TRBJ1-4; unclear D gene. Deletions cut 4 bases from V and 8 bases from J, with 17 bases between. The germline CDR1 and CDR2 sequences are SGHDN and FVKESK. There are 15 residues in the CDR3. CDR3 in amino acids: CASSLARVYGEKLFF. Here the CDR3 DNA reads TGTGCCAGCAGCCTCGCCCGGGTGTACGGGGAAAAACTGTTTTTT.

The chain joins TRBV12-3 or TRBV12-4 to TRBJ2-2; D gene uncertain. Between the trimmed V and J ends, which lost 5 bases and 6 bases, there was a span of 10 bases. The CDR3 covers 13 residues. The CDR3 region is CASSPSRSGELFF. CDR3 nucleotides: TGTGCCAGCAGTCCCTCCCGGTCCGGGGAGCTGTTTTTT.

The chain employs TRBV7-3 and TRBJ2-2, with D possibly being TRBD2 (6 bases). This CDR3 is built from 15 residues. Trimming cost V 5 bases and J 6 bases, with 16 bases left between them. Germline loops: CDR1 SGHTA, CDR2 FQGTGA. The CDR3 nucleotides read TGTGCCAGCAGCCCAACGGGACTCCTAGCCGGGGAGCTGTTTTTT. Its protein is CASSPTGLLAGELFF.

For the CDR3, the DNA is TGTGCCAGCTCACCCGCCCTGGACAGTCAAAACCACTTT. This gives the protein CASSPALDSQNHF. The chain is built from TRBV18 and TRBJ1-6, with D perhaps TRBD1 (6 bases). CDR1 is KGHSH and CDR2 is LQKENI in the germline V gene. The CDR3 totals 13 residues. Trimming removed 3 bases at V and 18 bases at J, with 18 bases between.

V is TRBV7-8 and J is TRBJ1-1, with 8 positions matching TRBD1. Germline values: CDR1 SGHVS, CDR2 FQNEAQ. Trimming took 5 bases from V and 0 from J; bases not matched to a gene: 8. This CDR3 is 16 amino acids long. The CDR3: CASSGDRGYMNTEAFF. Written as DNA, the CDR3 is TGTGCCAGCAGCGGAGACAGGGGTTACATGAACACTGAAGCTTTCTTT.

J is TRBJ2-2 and V is TRBV30, with 8 bases aligning to TRBD2. After removal of 5 bases from V and 6 bases from J, the junction contained 8 bases not matched to a gene. CDR1 and CDR2 from the germline V gene are GTSNPN and SVGIG (reference sequence). This CDR3 is built from 14 residues. For the CDR3, the DNA is TGTGCCTGGTCCCGGGGGGGCTGGGCCGGGGAGCTGTTTTTT. Amino acids: CAWSRGGWAGELFF.

This rearrangement joins TRBV6-6 to TRBJ2-1, with D maybe TRBD2 (5 bases). CDR1 and CDR2 from the germline V gene are MNHNY and SVGAGI (reference sequence). V gave up 8 bases and J gave up 7 bases, with 18 bases separating them. The CDR3 runs to 14 residues. The CDR3 coding sequence is TGTGCCAGCTATGGCTTTGAGGGTGGAAATGAGCAGTTCTTC. This encodes CASYGFEGGNEQFF.

The chain carries TRBV4-3 and TRBJ2-1, with TRBD2 as a possible D gene (6 bases). The CDR3 is 14 residues long. V lost 2 bases, J lost 7 bases, and 12 bases lay in between. CDR1 and CDR2 (germline): LGHNA, YSLEER. The CDR3 spells CASSQTEGGNEQFF. CDR3 nucleotides: TGCGCCAGCAGCCAAACTGAGGGAGGTAATGAGCAGTTCTTC.

This chain uses TRBV7-2 with TRBJ2-7; D remains unclear. This CDR3 has 12 residues. Germline V gives CDR1 SGHTA, CDR2 FQGNSA. V gave up 2 bases and J gave up 4 bases, with 6 bases separating them. CDR3 residues: CASSLFPYEQYF. The CDR3 DNA reads TGTGCCAGCAGCTTATTCCCGTACGAGCAGTACTTC.

CDR3 DNA: TGTGCCAGCAGTTTCAGAACCGGGGAGCTGTTTTTT. This sequence encodes CASSFRTGELFF. J is TRBJ2-2 and V is TRBV12-3 or TRBV12-4; unclear D gene. The CDR3 length is 12 residues. Trimming pared 3 bases from V and 5 bases from J, leaving 4 bases between.

The chain combines TRBV10-2 with TRBJ1-1; 7 bases are shared with TRBD1. The germline V gene has CDR1 WSHSY and CDR2 SAAADI. This CDR3 comprises 13 residues. After removal of 4 bases from V and 7 bases from J, the junction contained 6 bases not matched to a gene. The CDR3 is CASSAFTGVEAFF. CDR3 bases: TGCGCCAGCAGTGCTTTTACAGGGGTTGAAGCTTTCTTT.

The J gene is TRBJ1-4, the V gene TRBV5-5; 7 positions match TRBD1. The CDR3 runs to 12 residues. The trim removed 0 bases at V and 10 bases at J, leaving 0 bases unmatched. Germline CDR1 SGHKS, CDR2 YYEKEE (reference sequence). The CDR3: CASSLAGGKLFF. The CDR3 coding sequence is TGTGCCAGCAGCTTGGCAGGGGGAAAACTGTTTTTT.

This clone was observed a few times. This chain joins TRBV13 and TRBJ1-3, with unresolved D. V was clipped by 0 bases and J by 4 bases, with 4 bases between them. There are 13 residues in the CDR3. Germline CDR1 is PRHDT and CDR2 is FYEKMQ (reference sequence). CDR3 nucleotide sequence: TGTGCCAGCAGCTTAGGCCAAGGAAACACCATATATTTT. This encodes CASSLGQGNTIYF.

The chain carries TRBV6-5 and TRBJ1-3; D gene unclear. V was trimmed by 0 bases and J by 0 bases, leaving 9 bases between them. From germline, CDR1 is MNHEY and CDR2 SVGAGI. This CDR3 is 16 amino acids long. The CDR3 bases are TGTGCCAGCAGTTACTCCGACGGGAACTCTGGAAACACCATATATTTT. Encoded protein: CASSYSDGNSGNTIYF.

The J gene is TRBJ1-2, the V gene TRBV5-6, with D unclear. CDR3 length: 11 residues. V was cut by 1 base and J by 7 bases, with 5 bases left in between. CDR1 and CDR2 (germline): SGHDT, YYEEEE. The CDR3 region is CASSLTGGYTF. CDR3 DNA: TGTGCCAGCAGCTTGACCGGTGGCTACACCTTC.

CDR3 residues: CASSPRQGVFTEAFF. CDR3 coding DNA: TGTGCCAGCAGTCCCCGACAGGGGGTTTTTACTGAAGCTTTCTTT. The chain joins TRBV6-5 to TRBJ1-1, with 9 bases identical to TRBD1. Trimming took 5 bases from V and 5 from J; bases not matched to a gene: 9. The CDR3 loop spans 15 amino acids. In germline, CDR1 is MNHEY, CDR2 SVGAGI.

The chain employs TRBV7-2 and TRBJ2-5, with a possible D match to TRBD2 (6 bases). Trimming removed 2 bases from V and 7 bases from J, with 23 bases in between. The germline V gene encodes CDR1 SGHTA and CDR2 FQGNSA. The CDR3 covers 17 residues. For the CDR3, the DNA is TGTGCCAGCAGCTTATGGGGGTCGGGCGGGACGGTGGGGACCCAGTACTTC. Encoded protein: CASSLWGSGGTVGTQYF.

The chain is built from TRBV27 and TRBJ1-2; TRBD1 is a possible D gene (6 bases). The CDR3 spans 14 residues. CDR1 and CDR2 from the germline V gene are MNHEY and SMNVEV (reference sequence). The germline V and J ends were trimmed by 8 bases and 3 bases, with 16 bases remaining between them. CDR3 in amino acids: CASSYRQGYYGYTF. DNA of the CDR3: TGTGCCAGCTCCTACCGTCAGGGGTACTATGGCTACACCTTC.

The DNA of the CDR3 is TGTGCCAGCAGTTACTACTCACCAAACCAAGAGACCCAGTACTTC. This gives the protein CASSYYSPNQETQYF. The chain combines TRBV6-2 or TRBV6-3 with TRBJ2-5, with D uncertain. V lost 1 base and J 0 bases, leaving 9 bases between the germline ends. The germline V gene encodes CDR1 MNHEY and CDR2 SVGEGT. The length of the CDR3 is 15 residues.

The V gene is TRBV2, the J gene TRBJ1-5, with 10 bases that match TRBD1. The V segment lost 6 bases and the J segment 0 bases; nucleotides outside the gene matches: 11. The CDR3 contains 18 residues. Germline lookup yields CDR1 SNHLY and CDR2 FYNNEI. CDR3 sequence reads: CASRAGQGIFYSNQPQHF. The CDR3 bases are TGTGCCAGCAGAGCGGGACAGGGGATCTTCTATAGCAATCAGCCCCAGCATTTT.

The chain joins TRBV12-3 or TRBV12-4 to TRBJ2-7, with 7 bases aligning to TRBD1. The V gene end was trimmed by 8 bases and the J gene end by 2 bases; junction bases not matched to a gene: 6. CDR3 length equals 13 residues. The CDR3 bases are TGTGCCAGCTCGACAGGGAGTCCCTACGAGCAGTACTTC. It translates to CASSTGSPYEQYF.

V gene TRBV7-2 combines with J gene TRBJ1-1; no clear D. V was shortened by 3 bases and J by 4 bases, with 12 bases between the two germline ends. Germline-derived CDR1 and CDR2 are SGHTA and FQGNSA. The CDR3 loop spans 14 amino acids. The CDR3, as DNA: TGTGCCAGCAGCTTCACCGGGGAGGGCACTGAAGCTTTCTTT. Translated, it gives CASSFTGEGTEAFF.

This chain joins TRBV19 and TRBJ2-3; a possible D gene is TRBD2 (6 bases). The V gene lost 3 bases and the J gene lost 0 bases, with 10 bases spanning the gap. The length of the CDR3 is 15 residues. CDR1 and CDR2 (germline): LNHDA, SQIVND (reference sequence). CDR3 DNA: TGTGCCAGTAGTATTATGCGGGGTAGCACAGATACGCAGTATTTT. Its protein is CASSIMRGSTDTQYF.